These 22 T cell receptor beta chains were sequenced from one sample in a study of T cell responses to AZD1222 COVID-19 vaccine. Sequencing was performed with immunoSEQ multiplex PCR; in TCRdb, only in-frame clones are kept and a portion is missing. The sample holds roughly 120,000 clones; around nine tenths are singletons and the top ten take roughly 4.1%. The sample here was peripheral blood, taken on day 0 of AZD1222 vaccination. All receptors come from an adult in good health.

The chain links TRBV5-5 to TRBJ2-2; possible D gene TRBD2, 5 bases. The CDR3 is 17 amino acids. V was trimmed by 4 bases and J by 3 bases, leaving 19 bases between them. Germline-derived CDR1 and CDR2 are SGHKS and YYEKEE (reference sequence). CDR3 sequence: CASSPRLVSADTGELFF. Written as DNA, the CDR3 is TGTGCCAGCAGCCCGCGTCTGGTTAGCGCAGACACCGGGGAGCTGTTTTTT.

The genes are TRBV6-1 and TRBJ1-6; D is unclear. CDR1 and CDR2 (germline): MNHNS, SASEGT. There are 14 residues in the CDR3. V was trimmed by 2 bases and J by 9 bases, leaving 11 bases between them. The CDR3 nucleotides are TGTGCCAGCAGTGAAACCCTTTCGGCTTCACCCCTCCACTTT. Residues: CASSETLSASPLHF.

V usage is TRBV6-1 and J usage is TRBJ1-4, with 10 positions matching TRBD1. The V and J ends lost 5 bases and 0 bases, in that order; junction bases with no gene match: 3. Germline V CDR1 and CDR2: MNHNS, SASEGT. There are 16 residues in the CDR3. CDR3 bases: TGTGCCAGCAGTCAAGGACAGGGGGCAACTAATGAAAAACTGTTTTTT. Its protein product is CASSQGQGATNEKLFF.

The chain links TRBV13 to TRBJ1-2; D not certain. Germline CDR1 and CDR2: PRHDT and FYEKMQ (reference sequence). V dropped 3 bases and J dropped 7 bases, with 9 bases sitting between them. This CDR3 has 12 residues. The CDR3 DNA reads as TGTGCCAGCAGCTTGGAGGGTTCTGGCTACACCTTC. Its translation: CASSLEGSGYTF.

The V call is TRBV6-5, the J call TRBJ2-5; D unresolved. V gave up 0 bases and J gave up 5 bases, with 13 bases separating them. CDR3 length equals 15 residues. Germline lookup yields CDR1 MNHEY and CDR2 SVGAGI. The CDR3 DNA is TGTGCCAGCAGTTACTCTTCTGTAACCGGGGAGACCCAGTACTTC. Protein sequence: CASSYSSVTGETQYF.

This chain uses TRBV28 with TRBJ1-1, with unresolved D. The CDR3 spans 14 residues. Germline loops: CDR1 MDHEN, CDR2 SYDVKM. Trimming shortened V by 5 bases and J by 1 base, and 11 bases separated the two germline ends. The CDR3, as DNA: TGTGCCAGCAGTAGTAATTGGGGGAACACTGAAGCTTTCTTT. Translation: CASSSNWGNTEAFF.

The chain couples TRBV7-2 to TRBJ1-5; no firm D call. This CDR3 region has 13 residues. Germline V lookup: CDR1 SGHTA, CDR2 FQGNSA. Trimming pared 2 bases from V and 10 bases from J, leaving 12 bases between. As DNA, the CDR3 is TGTGCCAGCAGCTTATCCGGGGAGTTTCCCCAGCATTTT. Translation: CASSLSGEFPQHF.

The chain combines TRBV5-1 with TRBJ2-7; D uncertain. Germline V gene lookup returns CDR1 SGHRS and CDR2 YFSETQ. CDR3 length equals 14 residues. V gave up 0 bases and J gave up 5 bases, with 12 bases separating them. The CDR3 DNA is TGCGCCAGCAGCTTGGCCGTGACATCTAACGAGCAGTACTTC. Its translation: CASSLAVTSNEQYF.

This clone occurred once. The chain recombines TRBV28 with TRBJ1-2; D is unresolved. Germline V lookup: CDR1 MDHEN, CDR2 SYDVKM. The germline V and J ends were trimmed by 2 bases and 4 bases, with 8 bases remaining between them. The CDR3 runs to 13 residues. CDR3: CASSLGVGYGYTF. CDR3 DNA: TGTGCCAGCAGTTTAGGGGTAGGCTATGGCTACACCTTC.

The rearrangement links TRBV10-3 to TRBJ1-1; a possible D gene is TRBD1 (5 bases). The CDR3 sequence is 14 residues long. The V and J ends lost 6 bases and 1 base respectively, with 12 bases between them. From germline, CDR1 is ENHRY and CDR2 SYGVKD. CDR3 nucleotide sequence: TGTGCCATCAGCGGGAGTGGGGGGAACACTGAAGCTTTCTTT. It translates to CAISGSGGNTEAFF.

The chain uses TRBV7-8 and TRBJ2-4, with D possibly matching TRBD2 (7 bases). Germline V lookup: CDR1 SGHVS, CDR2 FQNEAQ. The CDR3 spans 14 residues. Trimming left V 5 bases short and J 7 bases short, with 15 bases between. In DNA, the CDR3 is TGTGCCAGCAGCGAGGGGGGGCTAGCTAACATTCAGTACTTC. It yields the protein CASSEGGLANIQYF. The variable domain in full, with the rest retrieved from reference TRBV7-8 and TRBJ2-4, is GAGVSQSPRYKVAKRGQDVALRCDPISGHVSLFWYQQALGQGPEFLTYFQNEAQLDKSGLPSDRFFAERPEGSVSTLKIQRTQQEDSAVYLCASSEGGLANIQYFGAGTRLSVL.

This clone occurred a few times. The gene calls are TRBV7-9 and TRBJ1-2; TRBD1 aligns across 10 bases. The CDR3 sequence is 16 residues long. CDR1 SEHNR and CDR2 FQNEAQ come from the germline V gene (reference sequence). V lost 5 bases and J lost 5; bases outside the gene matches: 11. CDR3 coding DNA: TGTGCCAGCAGCGTAGACCCAGGACAGGGGGATTATGGCTACACCTTC. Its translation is CASSVDPGQGDYGYTF.

CDR3 residues: CASSQDLGQGGSPLHF. The CDR3 DNA reads as TGTGCCAGCAGCCAAGATTTGGGACAGGGCGGATCACCCCTCCACTTT. The J gene is TRBJ1-6, the V gene TRBV4-2; 9 bases are shared with TRBD1. There are 16 residues in the CDR3. The trim removed 0 bases at V and 10 bases at J, leaving 7 bases unmatched. Germline V gene data show CDR1 as LGHNA and CDR2 as YNFKEQ.

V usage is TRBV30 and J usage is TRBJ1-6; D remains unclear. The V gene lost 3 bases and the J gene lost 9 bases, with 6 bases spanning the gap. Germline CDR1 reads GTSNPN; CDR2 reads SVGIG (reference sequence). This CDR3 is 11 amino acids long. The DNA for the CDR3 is TGTGCCTGGAGGACGGGTTCACCCCTCCACTTT. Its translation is CAWRTGSPLHF. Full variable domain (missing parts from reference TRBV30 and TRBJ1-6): SQTIHQWPATLVQPVGSPLSLECTVEGTSNPNLYWYRQAAGRGLQLLFYSVGIGQISSEVPQNLSASRPQDRQFILSSKKLLLSDSGFYLCAWRTGSPLHFGNGTRLTVT.

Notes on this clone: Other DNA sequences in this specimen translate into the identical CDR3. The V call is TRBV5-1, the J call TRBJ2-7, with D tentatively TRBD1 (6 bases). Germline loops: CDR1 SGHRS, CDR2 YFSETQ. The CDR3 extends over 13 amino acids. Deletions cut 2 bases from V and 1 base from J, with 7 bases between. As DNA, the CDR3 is TGCGCCAGCAGCTTACAGGGTTCCTACGAGCAGTACTTC. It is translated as CASSLQGSYEQYF.

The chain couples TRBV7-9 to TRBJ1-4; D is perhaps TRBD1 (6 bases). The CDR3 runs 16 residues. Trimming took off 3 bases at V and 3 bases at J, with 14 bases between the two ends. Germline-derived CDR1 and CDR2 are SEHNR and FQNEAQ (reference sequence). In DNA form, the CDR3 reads TGTGCCAGCAGCTTGAAAGGGGGATTCGCTAATGAAAAACTGTTTTTT. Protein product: CASSLKGGFANEKLFF.

The CDR3 region is CASTPGQGGTGELFF. CDR3 coding DNA: TGTGCCAGCACCCCCGGACAGGGAGGCACCGGGGAGCTGTTTTTT. The V call is TRBV2, the J call TRBJ2-2; 8 positions agree with TRBD1. This CDR3 region has 15 residues. Germline V CDR1 and CDR2: SNHLY, FYNNEI. V gave up 7 bases and J gave up 4 bases; unmatched junction bases: 8.

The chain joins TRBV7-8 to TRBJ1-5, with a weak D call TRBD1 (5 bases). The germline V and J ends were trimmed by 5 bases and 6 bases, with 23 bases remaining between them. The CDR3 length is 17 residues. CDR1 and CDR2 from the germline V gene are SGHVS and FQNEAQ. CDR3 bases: TGTGCCAGCAGCCCGAGCCAAGCCGGGACCTCGGGTCAGCCCCAGCATTTT. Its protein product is CASSPSQAGTSGQPQHF.

The DNA of the CDR3 is TGCGCCAGCAGCTTAGGCAGGGTGGACACTGAAGCTTTCTTT. Amino acids: CASSLGRVDTEAFF. This chain uses TRBV5-1 with TRBJ1-1, with a weak D call TRBD1 (5 bases). V lost 2 bases and J lost 3, with 11 bases in between. Germline-derived CDR1 and CDR2 are SGHRS and YFSETQ. The CDR3 extends over 14 amino acids. Full variable domain (missing parts from reference TRBV5-1 and TRBJ1-1): KAGVTQTPRYLIKTRGQQVTLSCSPISGHRSVSWYQQTPGQGLQFLFEYFSETQRNKGNFPGRFSGRQFSNSRSEMNVSTLELGDSALYLCASSLGRVDTEAFFGQGTRLTVV.

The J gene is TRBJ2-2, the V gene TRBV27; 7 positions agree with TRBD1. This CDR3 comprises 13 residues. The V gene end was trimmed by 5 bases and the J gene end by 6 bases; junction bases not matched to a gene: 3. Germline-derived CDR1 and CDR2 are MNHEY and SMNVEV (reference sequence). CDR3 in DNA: TGTGCCAGCAGTAAAACAGGGGCCGGGGAGCTGTTTTTT. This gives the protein CASSKTGAGELFF.

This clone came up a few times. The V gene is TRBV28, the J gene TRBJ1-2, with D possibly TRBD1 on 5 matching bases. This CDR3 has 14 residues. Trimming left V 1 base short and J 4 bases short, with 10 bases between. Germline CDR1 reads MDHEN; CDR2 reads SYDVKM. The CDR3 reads CASSLSDSGYGYTF. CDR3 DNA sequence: TGTGCCAGCAGTTTATCCGACAGTGGCTATGGCTACACCTTC.

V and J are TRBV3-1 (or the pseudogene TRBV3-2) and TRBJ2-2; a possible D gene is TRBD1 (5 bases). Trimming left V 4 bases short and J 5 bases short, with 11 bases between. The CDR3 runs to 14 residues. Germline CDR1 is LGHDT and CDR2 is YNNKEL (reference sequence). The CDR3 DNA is TGTGCCAGCAGCCTAGGGGTGAGGACCGGGGAGCTGTTTTTT. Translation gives CASSLGVRTGELFF.